These T cell receptor beta chains were read from a single sample in a study of spatial heterogeneity in lung cancer. TCRdb fed the 5' RACE reads into MiXCR, producing one record per CDR3 protein. Of 95,000 to 130,000 distinct CDR3 sequences in the sample, roughly an eighth were seen once. The sequencing here drew on PBMCs, taken at follow-up. The receptor source for this set is a male donor with early-stage non-small cell lung cancer. Each CDR3 is given with its conserved first and last residue. Fields, in order: J gene, clone size, D gene, V gene, CDR3 protein, CDR3 DNA. D genes are given only for firm matches. Clone size is not always given. Where it is, it says once, few, many or a class for expanded clones.

j_call: TRBJ2-1
clone_size: few
d_call: NA
v_call: TRBV30
cdr3_aa: CAWSSNEQFF
cdr3_nt: TGTGCCTGGAGTTCTAATGAGCAGTTCTTC

j_call: TRBJ2-5
clone_size: few
d_call: NA
v_call: TRBV7-2
cdr3_aa: CASSLGLAEETQYF
cdr3_nt: TGTGCCAGCAGCTTAGGACTGGCCGAAGAGACCCAGTACTTC

j_call: TRBJ2-5
clone_size: NA
d_call: NA
v_call: TRBV2
cdr3_aa: CASSVHGLGGQETQYF
cdr3_nt: TGTGCCAGCAGTGTACATGGTTTGGGCGGGCAAGAGACCCAGTACTTC

j_call: TRBJ2-1
clone_size: many
d_call: TRBD2
v_call: TRBV7-2
cdr3_aa: CASSATSGGTFF
cdr3_nt: TGTGCCAGCAGCGCCACTAGCGGGGGGACGTTCTTC

j_call: TRBJ2-1
clone_size: NA
d_call: NA
v_call: TRBV4-1
cdr3_aa: CASSQDRVDEQFF
cdr3_nt: TGCGCCAGCAGCCAAGATAGGGTCGATGAGCAGTTCTTC

j_call: TRBJ1-4
clone_size: NA
d_call: NA
v_call: TRBV30
cdr3_aa: CAWSSQGEEKLFF
cdr3_nt: TGTGCCTGGAGTTCCCAAGGCGAAGAAAAACTGTTTTTT

j_call: TRBJ2-3
clone_size: few
d_call: NA
v_call: TRBV7-9
cdr3_aa: CASSFDDTQYF
cdr3_nt: TGTGCCAGCAGCTTTGACGATACGCAGTATTTT

j_call: TRBJ1-4
clone_size: NA
d_call: NA
v_call: TRBV20-1
cdr3_aa: CSVLTGLKLFF
cdr3_nt: TGCAGTGTATTAACAGGGCTTAAACTGTTTTTT

j_call: TRBJ2-7
clone_size: many
d_call: TRBD2
v_call: TRBV4-2
cdr3_aa: CASSQTSGTYEQYF
cdr3_nt: TGTGCCAGCAGCCAAACTAGCGGAACCTACGAGCAGTACTTC

j_call: TRBJ2-3
clone_size: NA
d_call: TRBD2
v_call: TRBV5-1
cdr3_aa: CASTSRSGGGGTDTQYF
cdr3_nt: TGCGCCAGCACATCCCGTTCTGGCGGGGGGGGCACAGATACGCAGTATTTT

j_call: TRBJ1-2
clone_size: many
d_call: NA
v_call: TRBV7-8
cdr3_aa: CASFEGYGYTF
cdr3_nt: TGTGCCAGCTTCGAGGGATATGGCTACACCTTC

j_call: TRBJ1-2
clone_size: many
d_call: NA
v_call: TRBV20-1
cdr3_aa: CSASPGLGGYTF
cdr3_nt: TGCAGTGCTAGTCCGGGACTCGGCGGCTACACCTTC

j_call: TRBJ2-1
clone_size: NA
d_call: NA
v_call: TRBV4-1
cdr3_aa: CASSQDPKGTFGHFEQFF
cdr3_nt: TGCGCCAGCAGCCAAGACCCCAAGGGTACCTTCGGCCACTTTGAGCAGTTCTTC

j_call: TRBJ2-5
clone_size: NA
d_call: NA
v_call: TRBV15
cdr3_aa: CATSIRTLETQYF
cdr3_nt: TGTGCCACCAGCATACGGACTCTAGAGACCCAGTACTTC

j_call: TRBJ1-5
clone_size: NA
d_call: NA
v_call: TRBV5-1
cdr3_aa: CASSSGGGDQPQHF
cdr3_nt: TGCGCCAGCAGCTCGGGCGGAGGAGATCAGCCCCAGCATTTT

j_call: TRBJ2-5
clone_size: many
d_call: TRBD1
v_call: TRBV29-1
cdr3_aa: CSVRTGRGTQYF
cdr3_nt: TGCAGCGTCCGGACAGGGAGAGGGACCCAGTACTTC